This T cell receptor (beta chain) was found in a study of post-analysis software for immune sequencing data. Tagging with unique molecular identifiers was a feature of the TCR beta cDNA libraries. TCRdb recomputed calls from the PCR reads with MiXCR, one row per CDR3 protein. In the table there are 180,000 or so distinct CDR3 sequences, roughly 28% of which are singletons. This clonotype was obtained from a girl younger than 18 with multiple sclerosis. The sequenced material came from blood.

The CDR3 region has the DNA TGTGCCAGCAGATCTTCTGCGGGAGCCGCAGATACGCAGTATTTT. This codes for CASRSSAGAADTQYF. The gene calls are TRBV12-3 or TRBV12-4 and TRBJ2-3, with 7 nucleotides matching TRBD2. V trimming: 6 bases; J trimming: 4 bases; junction bases outside the gene matches: 10. The CDR3 covers 15 residues.